Listed below are T cell receptor beta chains from one sample, sequenced in a study of T cells expressing NK-cell markers. For each CDR3 protein, TCRdb gives one entry from its re-call of the 5' RACE reads, without DNA. The table lists roughly 450,000 distinct CDR3 sequences. Sequencing input: blood T cells: a sorted CD56 or NKG2C T cell subset, CD4+ or CD8+ T cells, or bulk PBMC T cells (not recorded which). The receptors derive from a woman aged 50 to 65 in good health. The CDR3 runs from the conserved cysteine through the conserved F or W.

J gene	V gene	CDR3 protein
TRBJ1-5	TRBV3-1	CASSQGRDGPQHF
TRBJ2-1	TRBV20-1	CSARIERGWDRRQPNEQFF
TRBJ2-2	TRBV5-1	CASSWGQGTTGELFF
TRBJ2-1	TRBV4-1	CASRRNSGSYNEQFF
TRBJ1-5	TRBV10-3	CAARRGGGSNQPQHF
TRBJ2-7	TRBV29-1	CSVEDAGGHEQYF
TRBJ2-1	TRBV3-1	CASSQKGAGQLAGEQFF
TRBJ2-7	TRBV7-2	CASSLVGGARNEQYF
TRBJ2-4	TRBV5-1	CASGQGLAKNIQYF
TRBJ2-1	TRBV29-1	CSVARWGEGMDEQFF
TRBJ2-3	TRBV27	CASSSPGGSDTQYF
TRBJ2-4	TRBV28	CASSPRSAPYIQYF
TRBJ2-1	TRBV20-1	CSARGVLRQLNNNEQFF
TRBJ1-1	TRBV5-1	CASSLGGDRGEAFF
TRBJ2-2	TRBV7-9	CASSFWSDTGELFF
TRBJ2-3	TRBV6-5	CASSPSGAGSDTQYF
TRBJ2-1	TRBV5-1	CASSSGLAGSYNEQFF
TRBJ2-1	TRBV28	CASSPYKTGSSYNEQFF
TRBJ2-1	TRBV7-7	CASSSGPAGGGEQFF
TRBJ2-5	TRBV4-1	CASSQGTGLAGGWVETQYF
TRBJ2-7	TRBV27	CASSHRGQGEIYEQYF
TRBJ2-7	TRBV24-1	CATSDPTGTEQYF
TRBJ2-3	TRBV5-1	CASSLAKGGQPTDTQYF
TRBJ2-1	TRBV20-1	CSATGLAGGRYNEQFF
TRBJ2-2	TRBV3-1	CASSQGASALTGELFF
TRBJ2-1	TRBV5-1	CASSGTGVNEQFF
TRBJ1-2	TRBV10-3	CAISGGETNGYTF
TRBJ2-2	TRBV25-1	CANVGALTGELFF
TRBJ2-6	TRBV5-1	CASSYQGGGANVLTF
TRBJ2-4	TRBV20-1	CSARVGGLVAKNIQYF
TRBJ2-5	TRBV12-3/TRBV12-4	CASSLDLGQGVGETQYF
TRBJ2-3	TRBV2	CASSEMAGEGDTQYF
TRBJ1-5	TRBV7-3	CASSLIVNQPQHF
TRBJ2-2	TRBV30	CAWKRTGVVNTGELFF
TRBJ2-7	TRBV5-1	CASSFTGGVPYEQYF
TRBJ1-2	TRBV25-1	CASSELFGGYTF
TRBJ2-7	TRBV6-5	CASSYSSAGTYEQYF
TRBJ1-6	TRBV7-8	CASSLRDRVSRGGSPLHF
TRBJ2-3	TRBV9	CASSAGWGTDTQYF
TRBJ1-1	TRBV29-1	CSVVRTTNTEAFF
TRBJ1-3	TRBV7-9	CASSPGTPANTIYF
TRBJ2-5	TRBV15	CATSEGLVVETQYF
TRBJ1-2	TRBV12-3/TRBV12-4	CASRKIFYGYTF
TRBJ2-2	TRBV14	CASSQVIGGRTGELFF
TRBJ1-4	TRBV9	CASSPRTGSEKLFF
TRBJ2-1	TRBV29-1	CSVASGLYREQFF
TRBJ2-2	TRBV6-5	CASSYGQGADTGELFF
TRBJ2-5	TRBV7-9	CASSSIRQGSRETQYF
TRBJ2-3	TRBV4-1	CASSRLALTTDTQYF
TRBJ1-6	TRBV7-8	CASSLGGQSPLHF
TRBJ2-1	TRBV21-1	CARTPGGIYNEQFF
TRBJ1-4	TRBV2	CASNERGRGEKLFF